This is a list of T cell receptor beta chains from one sample in a study of blood T cells in healthy people across ages. TCRdb itself ran the 5' RACE reads through MiXCR, one entry per CDR3 protein. This sample has hundreds of thousands of distinct CDR3 sequences, with under 40% found just once. Sequences were obtained from blood. The receptors were gathered from a man aged 18 to 30 in good health. Both conserved end residues are part of each CDR3.

J | V | CDR3
TRBJ2-7 | TRBV5-1 | CASSLAGSRNYEQYF
TRBJ2-1 | TRBV3-1 | CASSQERGTGYDEQFF
. | TRBV7-2 | CASSLAVGGGYYEQYF
TRBJ1-2 | TRBV12-3/TRBV12-4 | CASSLHGRTNYGYTF
TRBJ2-5 | TRBV5-1 | CASSWDLEQTQYF
TRBJ2-2 | TRBV20-1 | CSARDQLGTPTGELFF
TRBJ2-1 | TRBV6-5 | CASSSKGTYNEQFF
TRBJ1-2 | TRBV11-2 | CASSLGDKNYGYTF
TRBJ1-5 | TRBV20-1 | CSATKPGLYQPQHF
TRBJ1-2 | TRBV7-2 | CASSPKGLGGGYTF
. | TRBV20-1 | CSASRLAAPYNEQYF
TRBJ1-1 | TRBV7-2 | CASSFPRGLNTEAFF
TRBJ1-2 | TRBV7-9 | CASSSSKSYGYTF
TRBJ1-3 | TRBV5-1 | CASSLTEQDGNTIYF
TRBJ2-3 | TRBV12-3/TRBV12-4 | CASGTSGGARLTDTQYF
TRBJ2-5 | TRBV5-5 | CASSQTGGGETQYF
TRBJ2-4 | TRBV12-3/TRBV12-4 | CASSSRQGAIQYF
TRBJ1-2 | TRBV7-9 | CASSLGQSSYYGYTF
TRBJ2-1 | TRBV7-2 | CASSLVTGNEQFF
TRBJ1-1 | TRBV12-3/TRBV12-4 | CASSSTGHVTEAFF
TRBJ2-4 | TRBV4-2 | CASSQDFLASDIQYF
TRBJ2-5 | TRBV7-2 | CASSFGLSETQYF
TRBJ1-2 | TRBV19 | CASSIRQGNYGYTF
TRBJ2-3 | TRBV12-3/TRBV12-4 | CASSPAGGRSDTQYF
TRBJ2-5 | TRBV24-1 | CATSVGRGYGETQYF
TRBJ2-7 | TRBV7-9 | CASSSNNDRTYEQYF
TRBJ1-2 | TRBV20-1 | CSARGDSTNYGYTF
TRBJ2-3 | TRBV2 | CASSERKRSTDTQYF
TRBJ2-2 | TRBV20-1 | CSARLPPGELFF
TRBJ2-2 | TRBV20-1 | CSASRGTGELFF
TRBJ1-1 | TRBV28 | CASSSKQGALKAFF
TRBJ2-5 | TRBV6-6 | CASISRGQETQYF
TRBJ2-3 | TRBV7-2 | CASSPEAGYTDTQYF
TRBJ2-6 | TRBV27 | CASSLSLGKSGANVLTF
TRBJ1-2 | TRBV4-3 | CASSQGLRTAYTYGYTF
TRBJ2-1 | TRBV10-3 | CAIGDRLHEQFF
TRBJ2-5 | TRBV6-5 | CASRTRNPGRTGGLPMTQYF
TRBJ1-2 | TRBV7-4 | CASYLANYGYTF
TRBJ2-3 | TRBV20-1 | CSASGTGTDTQYF
TRBJ1-1 | TRBV7-2 | CASSLDGTSLWAFF
TRBJ2-1 | TRBV7-2 | CASSLRLFVRWGADEQFF
TRBJ1-6 | TRBV25-1 | CASSYHRSRWNLHF